The text below deals with one T cell receptor (beta chain). Sequencing was performed with immunoSEQ multiplex PCR; in TCRdb, only in-frame clones are kept and a portion is missing. The sample has 15,000 to 20,000 clones, 72% seen once. Treatment meaning: randomized to nivolumab then ipilimumab (arm A) or the reverse (arm B). None of the patients previously received DNA-damaging chemotherapy. Sorted cells were live CD3+CD8+, lacking CD19 and CD56, from PBMCs. These data come from a study of sequential checkpoint blockade in melanoma. Background on the study: Randomization was 1:1 between first-line nivolumab→ipilimumab and ipilimumab→nivolumab.

The CDR3 loop spans 14 amino acids. J was trimmed by 7 bases and V by 7 bases; bases with no gene match: 8. Per germline, CDR1 MNHEY and CDR2 SMNVEV (reference sequence). The J gene is TRBJ2-2, the V gene TRBV27; 8 bases are shared with TRBD2. This clonotype was sampled from a human donor with melanoma. This sample comprised CD8+ T cells sorted from blood (inferred from file names), obtained from a patient given nivolumab and ipilimumab in sequence. CDR3 DNA sequence: TGTGCCAGCAAGAGCGGGGGAGGGTACGGGGAGCTGTTTTTT. Amino acids: CASKSGGGYGELFF.